The present entry profiles one T cell receptor beta chain with its context. This specimen comes from a study of radiotherapy plus CTLA-4 blockade in lung cancer. The table came from immunoSEQ multiplex PCR; TCRdb's copy has only in-frame clones and leaves some out. The sample lists 62,000 or so clones, about 80% occurring once. V was pared by 0 bases and J by 7 bases, with 10 bases between. Germline loops: CDR1 LGHNT, CDR2 FRNRAP. This CDR3 has 14 residues. The chain is built from TRBV12-5 and TRBJ2-1; D may be TRBD1 (5 bases). The receptor was derived from a human donor with non-small cell lung cancer who had a complete response to radiotherapy plus ipilimumab. Specimen: peripheral blood, collected from a patient treated with radiotherapy plus ipilimumab. The CDR3 protein is CASGLVPRGNEQFF. DNA for the CDR3: TGTGCTAGTGGTTTGGTACCAAGGGGAAATGAGCAGTTCTTC.